This TCR beta chain emerged from a study of blood T cell repertoires in COVID-19. The data were produced by immunoSEQ multiplex PCR, yet TCRdb's version contains in-frame clones alone and is incomplete. Of about 440,000 clones detected, roughly 85% appear once; the ten largest clones hold almost 2%. The CDR3 is made up of 15 amino acids. V lost 6 bases, J lost 3 bases, and 17 bases lay in between. Germline V gene sequence: CDR1 SEHNR, CDR2 FQNEAQ (reference sequence). Sample: PBMCs or T cells enriched from blood (not recorded which). J is TRBJ1-1 and V is TRBV7-9, with D maybe TRBD1 (5 bases). This clonotype was obtained from a woman under 30 with acute COVID-19. For the CDR3, the DNA is TGTGCCAGCAGACCTGACAGAGTTGGGGACACTGAAGCTTTCTTT. It yields the protein CASRPDRVGDTEAFF.